This T cell receptor beta chain comes out of a study of blood T cells in healthy people across ages. This clonotype was detected a few times. Using a J-beta primer mix together with a sample-barcoded 5' primer, a second PCR was run for roughly 6 to 12 cycles. One entry per CDR3 protein results from TCRdb running MiXCR on the 5' RACE reads. The data show hundreds of thousands of distinct CDR3 sequences, with roughly 53% seen just once and 35% to 40% held by the top ten. Sequencing was carried out using blood. The TCR comes from a man aged 60-69 years in good health.

CDR3 loop: CASSFGGSGETQYF. DNA for the CDR3: TGCGCCAGCAGCTTCGGGGGGAGTGGAGAGACCCAGTACTTC. The rearrangement uses TRBV5-1 and TRBJ2-5, with TRBD2 matching over 7 bases. CDR3 length: 14 residues. Per germline, CDR1 SGHRS and CDR2 YFSETQ. Germline trimming cut 2 bases from V and 4 bases from J; bases unmatched to any gene: 5. The full variable domain, in which reference TRBV5-1 and TRBJ2-5 provide the parts outside the CDR3, is KAGVTQTPRYLIKTRGQQVTLSCSPISGHRSVSWYQQTPGQGLQFLFEYFSETQRNKGNFPGRFSGRQFSNSRSEMNVSTLELGDSALYLCASSFGGSGETQYFGPGTRLLVL.